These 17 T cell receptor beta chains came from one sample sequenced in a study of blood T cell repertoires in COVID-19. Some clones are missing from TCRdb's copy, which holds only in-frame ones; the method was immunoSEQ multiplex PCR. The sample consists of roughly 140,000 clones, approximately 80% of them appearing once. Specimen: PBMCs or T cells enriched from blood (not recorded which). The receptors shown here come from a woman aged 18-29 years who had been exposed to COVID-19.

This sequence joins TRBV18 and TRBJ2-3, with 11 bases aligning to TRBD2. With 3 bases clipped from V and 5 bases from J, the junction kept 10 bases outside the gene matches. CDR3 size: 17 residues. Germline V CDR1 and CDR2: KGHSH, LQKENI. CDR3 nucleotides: TGTGCCAGCTCACCCGGGACTAGCGGCGGAGGAATAGATACGCAGTATTTT. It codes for CASSPGTSGGGIDTQYF.

CDR3 protein: CASSPMGTGTGVYGYTF. The CDR3, as DNA: TGTGCCAGCAGCCCTATGGGGACCGGGACAGGAGTCTATGGCTACACCTTC. The chain is built from TRBV7-9 and TRBJ1-2; TRBD1 matches at 8 bases. The length of the CDR3 is 17 residues. Germline loops: CDR1 SEHNR, CDR2 FQNEAQ (reference sequence). J was trimmed by 4 bases and V by 5 bases; bases with no gene match: 15.

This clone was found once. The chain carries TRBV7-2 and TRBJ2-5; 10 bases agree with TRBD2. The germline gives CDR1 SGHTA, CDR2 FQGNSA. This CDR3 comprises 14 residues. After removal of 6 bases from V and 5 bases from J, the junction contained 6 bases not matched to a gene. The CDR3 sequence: CASSIGTSAETQYF. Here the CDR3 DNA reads TGTGCCAGCAGTATCGGGACTAGCGCGGAGACCCAGTACTTC. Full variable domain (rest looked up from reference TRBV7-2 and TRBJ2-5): GAGVSQSPSNKVTEKGKDVELRCDPISGHTALYWYRQSLGQGLEFLIYFQGNSAPDKSGLPSDRFSAERTGGSVSTLTIQRTQQEDSAVYLCASSIGTSAETQYFGPGTRLLVL.

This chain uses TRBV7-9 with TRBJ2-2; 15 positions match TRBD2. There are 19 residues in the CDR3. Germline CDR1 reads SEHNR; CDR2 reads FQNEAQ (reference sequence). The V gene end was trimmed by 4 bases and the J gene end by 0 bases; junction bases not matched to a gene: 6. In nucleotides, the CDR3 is TGTGCCAGCAGCTCCCGGACTAGCGGGAGGGCCGCGAACACCGGGGAGCTGTTTTTT. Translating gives CASSSRTSGRAANTGELFF.

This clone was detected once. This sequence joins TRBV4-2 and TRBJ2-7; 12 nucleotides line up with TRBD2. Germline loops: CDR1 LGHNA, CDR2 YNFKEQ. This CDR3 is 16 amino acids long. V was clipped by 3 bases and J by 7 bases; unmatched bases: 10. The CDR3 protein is CASSQQGLAGLEEQYF. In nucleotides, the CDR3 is TGTGCCAGCAGCCAGCAAGGACTAGCGGGATTGGAAGAGCAGTACTTC.

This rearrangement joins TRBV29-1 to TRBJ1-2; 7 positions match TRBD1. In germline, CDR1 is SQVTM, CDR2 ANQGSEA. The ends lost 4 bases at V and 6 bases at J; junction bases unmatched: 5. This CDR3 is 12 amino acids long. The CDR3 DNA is TGCAGCGTTGGTAGGGGGCAAGATGGCTACACCTTC. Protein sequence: CSVGRGQDGYTF.

In DNA form, the CDR3 reads TGTGCCAGCAGCTTACTAGCGGGAGATGAGCAGTTCTTC. It yields the protein CASSLLAGDEQFF. This sequence joins TRBV7-3 and TRBJ2-1, with TRBD2 identical over 10 bases. This CDR3 has 13 residues. Per the germline V gene, CDR1 is SGHTA and CDR2 is FQGTGA. V lost 2 bases, J lost 8 bases, and 0 bases stayed unmatched.

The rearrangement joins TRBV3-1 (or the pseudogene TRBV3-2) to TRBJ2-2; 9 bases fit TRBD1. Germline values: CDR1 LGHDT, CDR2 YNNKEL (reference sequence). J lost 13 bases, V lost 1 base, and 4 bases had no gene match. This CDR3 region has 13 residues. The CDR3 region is CASSQGTGVVLFF. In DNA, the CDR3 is TGTGCCAGCAGCCAAGGGACAGGGGTCGTGCTGTTTTTT.

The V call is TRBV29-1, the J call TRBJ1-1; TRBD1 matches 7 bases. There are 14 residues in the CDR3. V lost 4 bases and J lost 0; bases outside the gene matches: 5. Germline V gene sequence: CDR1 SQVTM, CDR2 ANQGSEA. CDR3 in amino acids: CSVVKGAVNTEAFF. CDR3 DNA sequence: TGCAGCGTTGTAAAGGGGGCAGTGAACACTGAAGCTTTCTTT.

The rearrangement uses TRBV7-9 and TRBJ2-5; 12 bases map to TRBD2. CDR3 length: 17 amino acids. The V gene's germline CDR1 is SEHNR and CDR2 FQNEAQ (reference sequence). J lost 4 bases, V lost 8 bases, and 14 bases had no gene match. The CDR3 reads CASAAGLAGIQRETQYF. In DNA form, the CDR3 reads TGTGCCAGCGCAGCAGGACTAGCGGGAATCCAACGAGAGACCCAGTACTTC.

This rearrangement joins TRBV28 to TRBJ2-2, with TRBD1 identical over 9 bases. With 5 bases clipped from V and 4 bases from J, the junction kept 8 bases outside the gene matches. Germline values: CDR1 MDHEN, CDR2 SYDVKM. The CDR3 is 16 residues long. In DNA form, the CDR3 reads TGTGCCAGCAGTCCTCACCGGGACAGGGCCACCGGGGAGCTGTTTTTT. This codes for CASSPHRDRATGELFF.

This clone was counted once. The CDR3, as DNA: TGTGCCAGCAGCCCGGGACAGCTTGGCGCTGAAGCTTTCTTT. Translating gives CASSPGQLGAEAFF. The chain is built from TRBV28 and TRBJ1-1, with 7 positions matching TRBD1. The CDR3 length is 14 residues. From germline, CDR1 is MDHEN and CDR2 SYDVKM. After removal of 6 bases from V and 6 bases from J, the junction contained 10 bases not matched to a gene.

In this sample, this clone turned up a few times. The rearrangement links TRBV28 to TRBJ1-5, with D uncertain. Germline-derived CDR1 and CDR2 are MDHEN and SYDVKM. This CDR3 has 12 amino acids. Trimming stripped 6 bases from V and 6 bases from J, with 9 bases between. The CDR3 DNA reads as TGTGCCAGCAGCATCTTTAGTCAGCCCCAGCATTTT. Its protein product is CASSIFSQPQHF.

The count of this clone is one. The CDR3 protein is CASSPFDLAGGTDTQYF. The CDR3 DNA sequence: TGTGCCAGCTCACCATTCGACCTAGCGGGAGGCACAGATACGCAGTATTTT. The chain recombines TRBV18 with TRBJ2-3, with TRBD2 identical over 10 bases. Germline V gene sequence: CDR1 KGHSH, CDR2 LQKENI. J gave up 1 base and V 2 bases, and 6 bases lay outside the gene matches. The CDR3 extends over 17 amino acids. Filled out from reference TRBV18 and TRBJ2-3, the complete variable domain reads NAGVMQNPRHLVRRRGQEARLRCSPMKGHSHVYWYRQLPEEGLKFMVYLQKENIIDESGMPKERFSAEFPKEGPSILRIQQVVRGDSAAYFCASSPFDLAGGTDTQYFGPGTRLTVL.

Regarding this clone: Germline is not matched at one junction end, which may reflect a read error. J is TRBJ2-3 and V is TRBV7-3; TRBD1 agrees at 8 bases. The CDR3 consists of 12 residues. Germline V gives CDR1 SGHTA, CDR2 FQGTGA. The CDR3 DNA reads TGTGCCAGCAGCTTCGGGGGACAGGCACTCCATTTT. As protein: CASSFGGQALHF.

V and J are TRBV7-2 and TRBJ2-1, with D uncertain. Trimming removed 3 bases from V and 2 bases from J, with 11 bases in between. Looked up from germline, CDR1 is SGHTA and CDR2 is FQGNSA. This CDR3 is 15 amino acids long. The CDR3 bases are TGTGCCAGCAGCTTGCAGGTAGACGCCTACAATGAGCAGTTCTTC. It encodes CASSLQVDAYNEQFF.

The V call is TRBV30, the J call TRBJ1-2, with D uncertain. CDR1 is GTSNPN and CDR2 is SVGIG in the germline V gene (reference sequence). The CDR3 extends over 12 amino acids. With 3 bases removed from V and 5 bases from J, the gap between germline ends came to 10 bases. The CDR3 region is CAWSHTRYGYTF. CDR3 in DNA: TGTGCCTGGAGCCATACAAGATATGGCTACACCTTC.